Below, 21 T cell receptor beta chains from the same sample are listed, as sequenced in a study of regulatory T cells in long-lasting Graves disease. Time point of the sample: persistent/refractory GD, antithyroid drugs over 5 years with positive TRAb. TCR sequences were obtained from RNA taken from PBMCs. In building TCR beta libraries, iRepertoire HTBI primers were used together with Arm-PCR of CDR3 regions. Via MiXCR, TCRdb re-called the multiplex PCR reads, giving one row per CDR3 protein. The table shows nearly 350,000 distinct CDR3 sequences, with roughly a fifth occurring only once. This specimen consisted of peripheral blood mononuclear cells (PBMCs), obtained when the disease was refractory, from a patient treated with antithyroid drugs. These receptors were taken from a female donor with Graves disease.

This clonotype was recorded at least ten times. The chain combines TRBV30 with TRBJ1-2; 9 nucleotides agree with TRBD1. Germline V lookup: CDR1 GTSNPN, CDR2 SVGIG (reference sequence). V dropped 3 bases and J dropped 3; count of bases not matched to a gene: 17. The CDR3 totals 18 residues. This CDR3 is CAWRGTGFTDYRYYGYTF. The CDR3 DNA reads TGTGCCTGGAGAGGGACAGGGTTCACGGACTATCGGTACTATGGCTACACCTTC.

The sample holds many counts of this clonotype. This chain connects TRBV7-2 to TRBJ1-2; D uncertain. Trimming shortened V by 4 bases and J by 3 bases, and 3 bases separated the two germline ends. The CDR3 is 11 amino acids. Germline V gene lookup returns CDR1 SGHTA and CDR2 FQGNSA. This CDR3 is CASSSHYGYTF. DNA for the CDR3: TGTGCCAGCAGCTCACACTATGGCTACACCTTC.

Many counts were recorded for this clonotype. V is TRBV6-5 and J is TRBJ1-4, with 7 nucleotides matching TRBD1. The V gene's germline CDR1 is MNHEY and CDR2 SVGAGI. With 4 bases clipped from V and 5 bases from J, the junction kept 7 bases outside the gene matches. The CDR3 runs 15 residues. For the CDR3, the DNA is TGTGCCAGCAGTTTCAACAGGGGTCGGAATGAAAAACTGTTTTTT. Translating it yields CASSFNRGRNEKLFF.

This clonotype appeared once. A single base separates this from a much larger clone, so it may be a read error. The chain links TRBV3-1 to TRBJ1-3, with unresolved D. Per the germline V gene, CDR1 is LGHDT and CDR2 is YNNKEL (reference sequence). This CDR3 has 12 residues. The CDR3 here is CASGQTGNTIYF. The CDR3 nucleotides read TGTGCCAGCGGCCAAACTGGAAACACCATATATTTT.

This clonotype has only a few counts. CDR3 in DNA: TGTGCCAGCAGTCCCAATGATCCTAAGAGAGACGAGCAGTACTTC. Translating it yields CASSPNDPKRDEQYF. V usage is TRBV9 and J usage is TRBJ2-7; D call uncertain. The germline gives CDR1 SGDLS, CDR2 YYNGEE. V was trimmed by 5 bases and J by 5 bases, leaving 20 bases between them. The CDR3 is made up of 15 amino acids.

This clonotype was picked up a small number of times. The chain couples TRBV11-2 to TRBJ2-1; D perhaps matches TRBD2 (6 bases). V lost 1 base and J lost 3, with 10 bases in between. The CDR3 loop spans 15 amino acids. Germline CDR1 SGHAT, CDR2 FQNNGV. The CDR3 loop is CASSLGGLLYNEQFF. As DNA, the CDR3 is TGTGCCAGCAGCTTAGGGGGACTCCTCTACAATGAGCAGTTCTTC.

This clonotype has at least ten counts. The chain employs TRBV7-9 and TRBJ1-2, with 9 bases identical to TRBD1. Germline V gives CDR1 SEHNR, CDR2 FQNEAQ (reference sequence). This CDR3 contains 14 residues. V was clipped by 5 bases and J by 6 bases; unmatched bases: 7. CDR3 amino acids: CASSRRDRDHGYTF. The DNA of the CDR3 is TGTGCCAGCAGCCGCCGGGACAGGGACCATGGCTACACCTTC. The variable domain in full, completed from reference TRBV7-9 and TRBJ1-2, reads DTGVSQNPRHKITKRGQNVTFRCDPISEHNRLYWYRQTLGQGPEFLTYFQNEAQLEKSRLLSDRFSAERPKGSFSTLEIQRTEQGDSAMYLCASSRRDRDHGYTFGSGTRLTVV.

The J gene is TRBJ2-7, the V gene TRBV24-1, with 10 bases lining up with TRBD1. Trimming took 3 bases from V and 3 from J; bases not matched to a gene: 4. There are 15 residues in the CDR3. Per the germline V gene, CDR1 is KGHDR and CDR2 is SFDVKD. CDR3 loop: CATSDGRTGGYEQYF. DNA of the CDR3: TGTGCCACCAGTGATGGTAGGACAGGGGGCTACGAGCAGTACTTC.

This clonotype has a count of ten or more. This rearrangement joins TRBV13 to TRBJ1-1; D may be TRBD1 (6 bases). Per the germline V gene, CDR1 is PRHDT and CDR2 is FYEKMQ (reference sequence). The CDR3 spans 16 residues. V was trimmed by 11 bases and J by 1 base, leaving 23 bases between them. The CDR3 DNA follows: TGTGCCTCAAGCGGTCCGGGGGCAGGGTGGAACACTGAAGCTTTCTTT. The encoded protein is CASSGPGAGWNTEAFF.

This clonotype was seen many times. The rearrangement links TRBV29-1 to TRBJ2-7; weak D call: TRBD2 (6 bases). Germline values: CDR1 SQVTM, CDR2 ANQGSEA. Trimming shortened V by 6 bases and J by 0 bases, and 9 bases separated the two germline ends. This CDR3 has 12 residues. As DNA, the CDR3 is TGCAGCGTATGGACTAACTCCTACGAGCAGTACTTC. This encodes CSVWTNSYEQYF.

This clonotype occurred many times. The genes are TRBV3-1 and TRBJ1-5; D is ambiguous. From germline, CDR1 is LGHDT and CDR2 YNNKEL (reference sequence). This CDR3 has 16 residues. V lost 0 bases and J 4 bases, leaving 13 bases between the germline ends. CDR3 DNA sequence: TGTGCCAGCAGCCAAGATTTTAGAACGGAGAATCAGCCCCAGCATTTT. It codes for CASSQDFRTENQPQHF.

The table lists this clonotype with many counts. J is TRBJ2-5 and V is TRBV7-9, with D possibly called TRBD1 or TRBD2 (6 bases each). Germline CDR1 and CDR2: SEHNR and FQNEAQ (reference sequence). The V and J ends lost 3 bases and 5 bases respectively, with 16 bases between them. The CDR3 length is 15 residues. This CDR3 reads CASSFGWGARETQYF. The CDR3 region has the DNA TGTGCCAGCAGCTTTGGCTGGGGGGCGCGGGAGACCCAGTACTTC.

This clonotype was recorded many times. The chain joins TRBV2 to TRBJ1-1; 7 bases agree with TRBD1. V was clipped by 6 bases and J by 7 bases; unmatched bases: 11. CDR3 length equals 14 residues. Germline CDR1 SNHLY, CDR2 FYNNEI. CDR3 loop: CASRERQGGVEAFF. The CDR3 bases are TGTGCCAGCAGGGAACGACAGGGAGGGGTTGAAGCTTTCTTT.

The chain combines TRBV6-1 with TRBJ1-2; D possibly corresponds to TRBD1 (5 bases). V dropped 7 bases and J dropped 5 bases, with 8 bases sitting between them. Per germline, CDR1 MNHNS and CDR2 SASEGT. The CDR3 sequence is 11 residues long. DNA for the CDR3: TGTGCCAGCACCGCAGGGTATGGCTACACCTTC. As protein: CASTAGYGYTF.

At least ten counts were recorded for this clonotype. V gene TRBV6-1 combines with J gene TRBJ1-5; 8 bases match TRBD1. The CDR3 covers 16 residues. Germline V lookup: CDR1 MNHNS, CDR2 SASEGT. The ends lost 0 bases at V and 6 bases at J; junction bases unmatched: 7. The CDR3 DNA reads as TGTGCCAGCAGTGAAGCGCGCAGGGGGCAATTTCAGCCCCAGCATTTT. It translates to CASSEARRGQFQPQHF.

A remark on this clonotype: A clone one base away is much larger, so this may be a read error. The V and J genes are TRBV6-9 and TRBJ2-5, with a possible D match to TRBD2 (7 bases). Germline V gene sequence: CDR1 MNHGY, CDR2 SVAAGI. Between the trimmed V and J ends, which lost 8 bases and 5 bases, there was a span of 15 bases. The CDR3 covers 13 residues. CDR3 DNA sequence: TGTGCCAGCGGTTCGGGGGGCGTGGAGACCCAGTACTTC. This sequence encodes CASGSGGVETQYF.

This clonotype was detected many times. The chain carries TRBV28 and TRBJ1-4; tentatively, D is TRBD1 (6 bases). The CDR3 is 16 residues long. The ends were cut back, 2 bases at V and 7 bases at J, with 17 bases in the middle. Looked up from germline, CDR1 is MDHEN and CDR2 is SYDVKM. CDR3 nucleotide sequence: TGTGCCAGCAGTTTACGTTCCGCAGGGGCGAGTGAAAAACTGTTTTTT. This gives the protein CASSLRSAGASEKLFF.

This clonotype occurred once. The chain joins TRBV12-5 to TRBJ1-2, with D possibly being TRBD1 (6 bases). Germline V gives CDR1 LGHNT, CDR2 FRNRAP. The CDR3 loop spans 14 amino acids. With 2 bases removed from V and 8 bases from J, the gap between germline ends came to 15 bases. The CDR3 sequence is CASGLTIQGLGYTF. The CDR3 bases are TGTGCTAGTGGTTTGACTATACAGGGCTTGGGCTACACCTTC. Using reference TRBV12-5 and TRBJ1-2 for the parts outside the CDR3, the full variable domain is DARVTQTPRHKVTEMGQEVTMRCQPILGHNTVFWYRQTMMQGLELLAYFRNRAPLDDSGMPKDRFSAEMPDATLATLKIQPSEPRDSAVYFCASGLTIQGLGYTFGSGTRLTVV.

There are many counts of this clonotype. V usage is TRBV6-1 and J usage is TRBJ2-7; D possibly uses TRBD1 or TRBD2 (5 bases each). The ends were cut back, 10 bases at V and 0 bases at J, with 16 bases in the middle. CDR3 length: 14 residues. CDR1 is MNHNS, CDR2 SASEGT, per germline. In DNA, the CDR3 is TGTGCCAAACCCCGGGACGTAGACTCCTACGAGCAGTACTTC. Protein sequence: CAKPRDVDSYEQYF.

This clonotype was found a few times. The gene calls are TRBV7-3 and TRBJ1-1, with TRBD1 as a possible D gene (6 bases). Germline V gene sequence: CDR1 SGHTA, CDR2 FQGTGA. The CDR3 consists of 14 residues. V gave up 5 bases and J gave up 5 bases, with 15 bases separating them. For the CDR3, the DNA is TGTGCCAGCAGCCCCACGGGGGGACATACTGAAGCTTTCTTT. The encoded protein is CASSPTGGHTEAFF.

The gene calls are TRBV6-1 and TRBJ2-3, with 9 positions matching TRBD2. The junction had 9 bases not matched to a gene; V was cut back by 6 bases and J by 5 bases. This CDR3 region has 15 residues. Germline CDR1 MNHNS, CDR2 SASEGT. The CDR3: CASSPMTSGEDTQYF. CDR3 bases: TGTGCCAGCAGCCCCATGACTAGCGGCGAAGATACGCAGTATTTT.